Listed below are T cell receptor beta chains from one sample, sequenced in a study of blood T cell repertoires in COVID-19. Using immunoSEQ multiplex PCR, the repertoire was profiled, and TCRdb retains in-frame clones only, with some absent. The table lists some 220,000 clones, 80% to 85% of them singletons. Source material: peripheral blood. The receptors come from an older woman with acute or convalescent COVID-19. Both conserved end residues are part of each CDR3. The order of the fields is V gene, CDR3 protein.

TRBV9 | CASSQQSGGSSYNEQFF
TRBV19 | CASSIGQAAGGEQFF
TRBV6-5 | CASRSPSSYNEQFF
TRBV23-1 | CASSQGKLGTPYCEQYF
TRBV5-5 | CASSEFPGQGAYEQYF
TRBV30 | CAWTGPTGGRNYEQYF
TRBV2 | CASSPDTGGRNSPLHF
TRBV27 | CASIRKSGGYYEQYF
TRBV5-4 | CASKPPGSSYGYTF
TRBV10-1 | CAKTGTGGIRCQETQYF
TRBV9 | CASGGTGNNEQFF
TRBV28 | CASTNRGTGVRGYTF